These 16 T cell receptor beta chains were all obtained from the same sample, sequenced in a study of T-cell reconstitution after alpha-beta-depleted transplantation in children. TCRbeta library preparation incorporated unique molecular identifiers. TCRdb analysed the PCR reads with MiXCR anew, one entry per CDR3 protein. Of 200,000 to 250,000 distinct CDR3 sequences listed, 9.5% to 13% were seen once; the top ten hold 28%. Sample: PBMCs, taken before TCRalphabeta/CD19-depleted stem cell transplant. The receptors here all came from a child younger than two with acute myeloid leukemia, due to receive a stem cell transplant.

This clonotype was recorded many times. The J gene is TRBJ2-3, the V gene TRBV4-2; a weak D match, TRBD1 (6 bases). The CDR3 has 13 amino acids. Germline values: CDR1 LGHNA, CDR2 YNFKEQ. V lost 0 bases to trimming and J lost 11 bases, with 12 bases between them. The chain's CDR3 is CASSQEAARGQYF. CDR3 nucleotide sequence: TGTGCCAGCAGCCAAGAGGCGGCCAGGGGGCAGTATTTT.

The gene calls are TRBV11-2 and TRBJ2-2; unclear D gene. The CDR3 spans 15 residues. CDR1 and CDR2 from the germline V gene are SGHAT and FQNNGV. The V gene lost 1 base and the J gene lost 0 bases, with 6 bases spanning the gap. The CDR3 nucleotides read TGTGCCAGCAGCTTAGCTAATCCGAACACCGGGGAGCTGTTTTTT. It specifies CASSLANPNTGELFF.

This sequence joins TRBV3-1 and TRBJ2-2, with no clear D. From germline, CDR1 is LGHDT and CDR2 YNNKEL (reference sequence). This CDR3 is built from 12 residues. Trimming cost V 0 bases and J 8 bases, with 4 bases left between them. The DNA of the CDR3 is TGTGCCAGCAGCCAAGAAACGGGGGAGCTGTTTTTT. The encoded protein is CASSQETGELFF.

In this sample, this clonotype turned up many times. V is TRBV5-1 and J is TRBJ2-3; 10 nucleotides agree with TRBD2. Germline trimming cut 0 bases from V and 4 bases from J; bases unmatched to any gene: 8. Per the germline V gene, CDR1 is SGHRS and CDR2 is YFSETQ. The CDR3 has 17 amino acids. The CDR3 here is CASSLGASGSRADTQYF. The CDR3 nucleotides are TGCGCCAGCAGCTTGGGGGCTAGCGGGAGTCGCGCAGATACGCAGTATTTT.

Regarding this clonotype: Compared with germline, one end of the junction differs, possibly owing to a read error. This chain connects TRBV20-1 to TRBJ1-1, with a possible D match to TRBD1 (6 bases). The CDR3 is 14 residues long. The germline V gene encodes CDR1 DFQATT and CDR2 SNEGSKA (reference sequence). The CDR3 region is CGARGGAGNTEAFF. The CDR3 bases are TGCGGTGCAAGGGGGGGGGCGGGGAACACTGAAGCTTTCTTT.

This clonotype was observed at least ten times. The chain couples TRBV12-3 or TRBV12-4 to TRBJ1-2; D is possibly TRBD1 (5 bases). This CDR3 spans 12 amino acids. V lost 8 bases and J lost 5, with 12 bases in between. As DNA, the CDR3 is TGTGCCAGCTCCATGGGGGAGTATGGCTACACCTTC. The encoded protein is CASSMGEYGYTF.

This clonotype was seen repeatedly, ten times or more. This chain joins TRBV10-3 and TRBJ2-7; D unresolved. Trimming left V 0 bases short and J 1 base short, with 1 base between. Germline lookup yields CDR1 ENHRY and CDR2 SYGVKD. CDR3 length: 12 amino acids. The CDR3: CAISESSYEQYF. The CDR3 nucleotides read TGTGCCATCAGTGAGTCGTCCTACGAGCAGTACTTC.

There are many counts of this clonotype. The gene calls are TRBV7-9 and TRBJ2-7; 7 nucleotides agree with TRBD2. Unmatched junction bases numbered 7, after V lost 1 base and J lost 4 bases. Germline CDR1 is SEHNR and CDR2 is FQNEAQ (reference sequence). This CDR3 is built from 15 residues. The CDR3 reads CASSLGGGSGYEQYF. The CDR3 DNA sequence: TGTGCCAGCAGCTTAGGCGGCGGGAGTGGGTACGAGCAGTACTTC.

Many counts were recorded for this clonotype. The chain links TRBV11-2 to TRBJ2-5, with 7 bases aligning to TRBD1. The CDR3 runs 13 residues. Trimming took 5 bases from V and 9 from J; bases not matched to a gene: 9. Germline V gene sequence: CDR1 SGHAT, CDR2 FQNNGV. The CDR3 bases are TGTGCCAGCAGCCCGGACAGGACGGCGTCCCAGTACTTC. Encoded protein: CASSPDRTASQYF.

A note on this clonotype: This may be a read error: a much more frequent sequence differs by one nucleotide. The chain employs TRBV7-9 and TRBJ2-1; TRBD2 agrees at 13 bases. The CDR3 runs to 15 residues. Germline V CDR1 and CDR2: SEHNR, FQNEAQ (reference sequence). CDR3 DNA: TGTGCCAGCAGCCACGGACTAGCGGGAGATTGGGAGCAGGTCTTC. It specifies CASSHGLAGDWEQVF.

This clonotype was recorded many times. This chain uses TRBV2 with TRBJ2-7; D may match TRBD1 or TRBD2 (5 bases each). Germline values: CDR1 SNHLY, CDR2 FYNNEI. The germline V and J ends were trimmed by 6 bases and 0 bases, with 6 bases remaining between them. This CDR3 has 12 residues. The CDR3 bases are TGTGCCAGCAGGGGGACCTCCTACGAGCAGTACTTC. Amino acid sequence: CASRGTSYEQYF.

This clonotype was picked up many times. The chain couples TRBV29-1 to TRBJ2-4; D is uncertain. Germline V gives CDR1 SQVTM, CDR2 ANQGSEA. V was cut by 6 bases and J by 0 bases, with 9 bases left in between. This CDR3 has 13 amino acids. The CDR3 DNA reads TGCAGCGTATCGGATCCAGCCAAAAACATTCAGTACTTC. It encodes CSVSDPAKNIQYF.

In this sample, this clonotype turned up many times. The chain recombines TRBV5-1 with TRBJ2-3; 10 bases match TRBD2. CDR1 is SGHRS, CDR2 YFSETQ, per germline. This CDR3 is built from 15 residues. The ends lost 0 bases at V and 5 bases at J; junction bases unmatched: 3. Here the CDR3 reads CASSLGLAGLDTQYF. In nucleotides, the CDR3 is TGCGCCAGCAGCTTGGGACTAGCGGGCCTAGATACGCAGTATTTT.

This clonotype was recorded at least ten times. This rearrangement joins TRBV20-1 to TRBJ2-5; D perhaps matches TRBD2 (7 bases). CDR1 and CDR2 from the germline V gene are DFQATT and SNEGSKA (reference sequence). The length of the CDR3 is 14 residues. V dropped 5 bases and J dropped 4 bases, with 17 bases sitting between them. CDR3 loop: CSALWGGASETQYF. In nucleotides, the CDR3 is TGCAGTGCTCTATGGGGGGGGGCCTCAGAGACCCAGTACTTC.

In its sample, this clonotype was seen many times. The gene calls are TRBV12-3 or TRBV12-4 and TRBJ1-2; unclear D gene. Trimming took off 2 bases at V and 5 bases at J, with 6 bases between the two ends. The CDR3 length is 12 residues. This CDR3 reads CASSLYGYGYTF. The CDR3 DNA reads as TGTGCCAGCAGTTTATACGGGTATGGCTACACCTTC.

This clonotype has a count of ten or more. The chain joins TRBV12-3 or TRBV12-4 to TRBJ2-1; TRBD2 matches at 7 bases. The CDR3 spans 15 residues. Losses at the gene ends were 6 bases for V and 7 bases for J; bases not matched to a gene: 12. This CDR3 reads CASRQSGVGRNEQFF. In nucleotides, the CDR3 is TGTGCCAGCAGACAAAGCGGGGTAGGAAGGAATGAGCAGTTCTTC.